The 24 T cell receptor beta chains reported below all come from one sample, sequenced in a study of T cell responses to AZD1222 COVID-19 vaccine. The data were produced by immunoSEQ multiplex PCR, yet TCRdb's version contains in-frame clones alone and is incomplete. The data contain 130,000 or so clones, around 89% of them singletons. Sequences were derived from peripheral blood, sampled on day 0 of AZD1222 vaccination. These receptor sequences come from an adult in good health.

V is TRBV5-6 and J is TRBJ2-1, with a possible D match to TRBD2 (5 bases). The CDR3 extends over 15 amino acids. CDR1 and CDR2 (germline): SGHDT, YYEEEE. Trimming removed 4 bases at V and 0 bases at J, with 11 bases between. CDR3 residues: CASSVTISSYNEQFF. For the CDR3, the DNA is TGTGCCAGCAGCGTGACTATCAGCTCCTACAATGAGCAGTTCTTC. Together with reference TRBV5-6 and TRBJ2-1, the CDR3 gives the full variable domain: DAGVTQSPTHLIKTRGQQVTLRCSPKSGHDTVSWYQQALGQGPQFIFQYYEEEERQRGNFPDRFSGHQFPNYSSELNVNALLLGDSALYLCASSVTISSYNEQFFGPGTRLTVL.

This chain joins TRBV7-2 and TRBJ2-7; the D gene is possibly TRBD1 (7 bases). From germline, CDR1 is SGHTA and CDR2 FQGNSA. V was trimmed by 4 bases and J by 5 bases, leaving 12 bases between them. The CDR3 is 13 residues long. CDR3: CASSSGGSDEQYF. As DNA, the CDR3 is TGTGCCAGCAGCTCAGGGGGGTCCGACGAGCAGTACTTC.

This clone was seen a single time. The CDR3 nucleotides are TGTGCCAGCGACTTGGGAGGTCAGCACGGCTACACCTTC. Translated: CASDLGGQHGYTF. The V gene is TRBV13, the J gene TRBJ1-2; D gene unclear. From germline, CDR1 is PRHDT and CDR2 FYEKMQ (reference sequence). Trimming removed 8 bases at V and 8 bases at J, with 18 bases between. The CDR3 runs to 13 residues. The variable domain in full, completed from reference TRBV13 and TRBJ1-2, reads AAGVIQSPRHLIKEKRETATLKCYPIPRHDTVYWYQQGPGQDPQFLISFYEKMQSDKGSIPDRFSAQQFSDYHSELNMSSLELGDSALYFCASDLGGQHGYTFGSGTRLTVV.

This clone was observed a few times. V usage is TRBV19 and J usage is TRBJ1-5, with TRBD1 as a possible D gene (5 bases). CDR1 is LNHDA, CDR2 SQIVND, per germline (reference sequence). The CDR3 totals 23 residues. V lost 8 bases and J lost 1, with 39 bases in between. As DNA, the CDR3 is TGTGCCAGTCAACGTGGACTGGGTGGGGGTGGCAGGTTAGGGGCCCAGAGCAATCAGCCCCAGCATTTT. Translation: CASQRGLGGGGRLGAQSNQPQHF.

This clone has a single count. This chain links TRBV7-2 with TRBJ2-1; D is undetermined. Trimming removed 5 bases from V and 1 base from J, with 9 bases in between. The CDR3 has 14 residues. Germline values: CDR1 SGHTA, CDR2 FQGNSA. The CDR3 here is CASSKELSYNEQFF. Here the CDR3 DNA reads TGTGCCAGCAGCAAAGAACTATCCTACAATGAGCAGTTCTTC.

The CDR3: CASSPRLAGTDTQYF. The CDR3 region has the DNA TGTGCCAGCAGCCCCAGACTAGCGGGCACAGATACGCAGTATTTT. V gene TRBV7-9 combines with J gene TRBJ2-3, with 9 bases aligning to TRBD2. The V and J ends lost 5 bases and 1 base, in that order; junction bases with no gene match: 4. This CDR3 has 15 residues. Germline lookup yields CDR1 SEHNR and CDR2 FQNEAQ (reference sequence).

This chain connects TRBV9 to TRBJ1-6; D is uncertain. The CDR3 runs 13 residues. V was shortened by 7 bases and J by 10 bases, with 15 bases between the two germline ends. Germline V gene data show CDR1 as SGDLS and CDR2 as YYNGEE. The CDR3 reads CASAEGGGSPLHF. The CDR3 DNA is TGTGCCAGCGCGGAGGGAGGAGGATCACCCCTCCACTTT.

The CDR3 nucleotides read TGTGCCAGCAGCGTAGAGGGACAGGGCTACAACTATGGCTACACCTTC. This gives the protein CASSVEGQGYNYGYTF. The J gene is TRBJ1-2, the V gene TRBV9, with 9 nucleotides matching TRBD1. Germline-derived CDR1 and CDR2 are SGDLS and YYNGEE. There are 16 residues in the CDR3. Trimming cost V 0 bases and J 2 bases; bases outside gene matches: 5.

This clone was picked up one time. V gene TRBV7-2 combines with J gene TRBJ1-2, with TRBD1 identical over 7 bases. Losses at the gene ends were 5 bases for V and 1 base for J; bases not matched to a gene: 7. In germline, CDR1 is SGHTA, CDR2 FQGNSA. The CDR3 is 15 amino acids. The CDR3 coding sequence is TGTGCCAGCAGCCTCCAACAGGGGCTTAACTATGGCTACACCTTC. It is translated as CASSLQQGLNYGYTF.

V gene TRBV11-3 combines with J gene TRBJ2-1, with D perhaps TRBD1 (6 bases). CDR1 and CDR2 from the germline V gene are SGHNT and YENEEA. CDR3 length: 14 amino acids. Trimming took 0 bases from V and 5 from J, leaving 8 bases between them. The CDR3 DNA reads as TGTGCCAGCAGCTTAGAGGACAGCGACAATGAGCAGTTCTTC. This gives the protein CASSLEDSDNEQFF.

The chain uses TRBV4-3 and TRBJ2-7; D ambiguous. The CDR3 is 13 residues long. Germline V CDR1 and CDR2: LGHNA, YSLEER. The V end was cut by 4 bases, the J end by 3 bases, with 10 bases between. CDR3 in amino acids: CASSPGHYYEQYF. The CDR3 DNA reads TGCGCCAGCAGCCCCGGCCATTACTACGAGCAGTACTTC.

This chain links TRBV24-1 with TRBJ2-3; D is unclear. Per germline, CDR1 KGHDR and CDR2 SFDVKD. The CDR3 sequence is 14 residues long. Deletions cut 5 bases from V and 2 bases from J, with 10 bases between. Here the CDR3 DNA reads TGTGCCACCAGTGTCGGTGGGGTCACAGATACGCAGTATTTT. It specifies CATSVGGVTDTQYF.

J is TRBJ1-6 and V is TRBV14; 8 positions match TRBD1. The CDR3 is made up of 16 amino acids. In germline, CDR1 is SGHDN, CDR2 FVKESK. Trimming at V came to 3 bases and at J to 4 bases, leaving 5 bases not matched to a gene. Here the CDR3 DNA reads TGTGCCAGCAGCCAGTACCGGACAGGGTATAATTCACCCCTCCACTTT. This gives the protein CASSQYRTGYNSPLHF.

The genes are TRBV2 and TRBJ2-1, with 10 bases identical to TRBD2. The CDR3 length is 15 residues. Germline assignment: CDR1 SNHLY and CDR2 FYNNEI. J gave up 9 bases and V 8 bases, and 13 bases lay outside the gene matches. The CDR3 DNA is TGTGCCAGCTCGATCCTAGCGGGAGCTCCGGTTGAGCAGTTCTTC. Residues: CASSILAGAPVEQFF.

V gene TRBV7-2 combines with J gene TRBJ2-5, with D perhaps matching TRBD1 or TRBD2 (5 bases each). The germline V gene has CDR1 SGHTA and CDR2 FQGNSA. V was clipped by 5 bases and J by 1 base, with 20 bases between them. The CDR3 has 17 amino acids. CDR3 sequence (DNA): TGTGCCAGCAGCAATTTTGGTCCGGGGCCCCTCCAAGAGACCCAGTACTTC. This translates into CASSNFGPGPLQETQYF.

Of note for this clone: The same CDR3 also results from other DNA sequences found in this sample. The V gene is TRBV29-1, the J gene TRBJ1-1; D remains ambiguous. Per germline, CDR1 SQVTM and CDR2 ANQGSEA. The ends were cut back, 0 bases at V and 1 base at J, with 6 bases in the middle. This CDR3 region has 13 residues. CDR3 nucleotide sequence: TGCAGCGTTGAAGACAGGCCGAACACTGAAGCTTTCTTT. It translates to CSVEDRPNTEAFF. Supplemented by reference TRBV29-1 and TRBJ1-1, the full variable domain reads SAVISQKPSRDICQRGTSLTIQCQVDSQVTMMFWYRQQPGQSLTLIATANQGSEATYESGFVIDKFPISRPNLTFSTLTVSNMSPEDSSIYLCSVEDRPNTEAFFGQGTRLTVV.

The chain carries TRBV9 and TRBJ1-2; 7 nucleotides align to TRBD1. V trimming: 2 bases; J trimming: 5 bases; junction bases outside the gene matches: 9. The CDR3 covers 15 residues. Germline CDR1 is SGDLS and CDR2 is YYNGEE. Here the CDR3 reads CASSVDTTGVYGYTF. CDR3 in DNA: TGTGCCAGCAGCGTCGATACCACAGGGGTATATGGCTACACCTTC.

The chain is built from TRBV2 and TRBJ1-6; D unresolved. With 4 bases removed from V and 3 bases from J, the gap between germline ends came to 7 bases. The CDR3 has 14 amino acids. Germline V gives CDR1 SNHLY, CDR2 FYNNEI. Here the CDR3 reads CASSVSVYNSPLHF. The CDR3 DNA reads TGTGCCAGCAGTGTTTCAGTCTATAATTCACCCCTCCACTTT.

This rearrangement joins TRBV27 to TRBJ2-5; 7 bases align to TRBD1. Losses at the gene ends were 4 bases for V and 5 bases for J; bases not matched to a gene: 4. CDR1 is MNHEY and CDR2 is SMNVEV in the germline V gene (reference sequence). The CDR3 is made up of 13 amino acids. The CDR3 is CASSYRGFETQYF. Written as DNA, the CDR3 is TGTGCCAGCAGTTACAGGGGTTTCGAGACCCAGTACTTC.

The rearrangement uses TRBV7-9 and TRBJ1-3; unclear D gene. Trimming stripped 3 bases from V and 0 bases from J, with 3 bases between. The CDR3 consists of 13 residues. Germline V gives CDR1 SEHNR, CDR2 FQNEAQ (reference sequence). CDR3 loop: CASSFPSGNTIYF. DNA of the CDR3: TGTGCCAGCAGCTTTCCCTCTGGAAACACCATATATTTT. The complete variable domain, with remaining parts taken from reference TRBV7-9 and TRBJ1-3, reads DTGVSQNPRHKITKRGQNVTFRCDPISEHNRLYWYRQTLGQGPEFLTYFQNEAQLEKSRLLSDRFSAERPKGSFSTLEIQRTEQGDSAMYLCASSFPSGNTIYFGEGSWLTVV.

The rearrangement uses TRBV5-4 and TRBJ2-4, with TRBD2 matching 14 bases. In germline, CDR1 is SGHNT, CDR2 YYREEE (reference sequence). CDR3 length: 18 amino acids. V shed 3 bases and J 9 bases; nucleotides not matched to a gene: 14. The CDR3 spells CASSYRGLAGGSVSIQYF. Here the CDR3 DNA reads TGTGCCAGCAGCTATCGTGGACTAGCGGGAGGATCCGTAAGCATTCAGTACTTC.

The V and J genes are TRBV18 and TRBJ1-1; tentative D call: TRBD1 (6 bases). Germline CDR1 and CDR2: KGHSH and LQKENI. The CDR3 loop spans 15 amino acids. V lost 0 bases and J lost 5, with 13 bases in between. The DNA for the CDR3 is TGTGCCAGCTCACCACCGTCCTTACAGGGAACTGAAGCTTTCTTT. Translation gives CASSPPSLQGTEAFF.

This clone was seen just once. The chain carries TRBV27 and TRBJ2-2, with D unclear. CDR1 is MNHEY, CDR2 SMNVEV, per germline (reference sequence). V was cut by 1 base and J by 4 bases, with 16 bases left in between. The CDR3 extends over 17 amino acids. CDR3 in amino acids: CASSLFPSLVITGELFF. The DNA for the CDR3 is TGTGCCAGCAGTTTATTTCCCTCGTTGGTTATCACCGGGGAGCTGTTTTTT.

The V and J genes are TRBV5-4 and TRBJ1-6; D is unresolved. The CDR3 consists of 12 residues. CDR1 SGHNT and CDR2 YYREEE come from the germline V gene (reference sequence). Trimming left V 1 base short and J 9 bases short, with 5 bases between. Here the CDR3 reads CASSLLGSPLHF. The CDR3 DNA sequence: TGTGCCAGCAGCTTGCTGGGTTCACCCCTCCACTTT.